Listed below are T cell receptor beta chains from one sample, sequenced in a study of cytotoxic CD8 clonotypes in ibrutinib-treated CLL. The assay was immunoSEQ multiplex PCR, and TCRdb's table has in-frame clones only and misses some. Among about 130,000 clones listed, over 60% were seen once. Sequencing used PBMCs, obtained after 12 months of ibrutinib treatment. The source of these receptors is a human donor with chronic lymphocytic leukemia. Each CDR3 is given with its conserved first and last residue. The order of the fields is clone size, J gene, V gene, D gene, CDR3 protein, CDR3 DNA. A D gene is named only where the DNA matches it firmly. Some rows mark clone size as missing; the rest say once, few, many or name a class of expanded clone.

abundance: -
j_gene: TRBJ1-3
v_gene: TRBV15
d_gene: TRBD1
CDR3aa: CATSPQGATGNTIYF
CDR3nt: TGTGCCACCAGCCCCCAGGGGGCAACTGGAAACACCATATATTTT

abundance: -
j_gene: TRBJ2-7
v_gene: TRBV19
d_gene: TRBD1
CDR3aa: CASSLGQGYEQYF
CDR3nt: TGTGCCAGTAGTCTAGGACAGGGTTACGAGCAGTACTTC

abundance: -
j_gene: TRBJ1-1
v_gene: TRBV27
d_gene: TRBD1
CDR3aa: CASSDEQGKNTEAFF
CDR3nt: TGTGCCAGCAGTGATGAACAGGGGAAGAACACTGAAGCTTTCTTT

abundance: -
j_gene: TRBJ2-3
v_gene: TRBV2
d_gene: -
CDR3aa: CASSDARLALDTQYF
CDR3nt: TGTGCCAGCAGTGACGCCCGGCTAGCGCTAGATACGCAGTATTTT

abundance: -
j_gene: TRBJ2-3
v_gene: TRBV7-2
d_gene: TRBD2
CDR3aa: CASSSRTSGITDTQYF
CDR3nt: TGTGCCAGCAGCTCAAGGACTAGCGGCATCACAGATACGCAGTATTTT

abundance: many
j_gene: TRBJ2-5
v_gene: TRBV10-3
d_gene: -
CDR3aa: CASSEEVFRRTQYF
CDR3nt: TGTGCCAGCAGTGAAGAGGTATTTCGGCGGACCCAGTACTTC

abundance: -
j_gene: TRBJ2-7
v_gene: TRBV28
d_gene: TRBD1
CDR3aa: CASSPTGGVGYEQYF
CDR3nt: TGTGCCAGCAGTCCTACAGGGGGTGTCGGGTACGAGCAGTACTTC

abundance: -
j_gene: TRBJ2-7
v_gene: TRBV11-3
d_gene: TRBD1
CDR3aa: CASSLGQGAGEQYF
CDR3nt: TGTGCCAGCAGCCTCGGACAGGGGGCTGGTGAGCAGTACTTC

abundance: -
j_gene: TRBJ1-4
v_gene: TRBV6-6
d_gene: TRBD1
CDR3aa: CASSKGQGAANEKLFF
CDR3nt: TGTGCCAGCAGCAAAGGACAGGGGGCAGCTAATGAAAAACTGTTTTTT

abundance: -
j_gene: TRBJ2-7
v_gene: TRBV28
d_gene: -
CDR3aa: CASSPWTAYSYEQYF
CDR3nt: TGTGCCAGCAGTCCCTGGACAGCGTACTCCTACGAGCAGTACTTC

abundance: -
j_gene: TRBJ2-7
v_gene: TRBV6-6
d_gene: -
CDR3aa: CASSYTDSLSYEQYF
CDR3nt: TGTGCCAGCAGTTACACGGACTCCCTCTCCTACGAGCAGTACTTC

abundance: few
j_gene: TRBJ2-3
v_gene: TRBV11-2
d_gene: -
CDR3aa: CASSPTRFADTQYF
CDR3nt: TGTGCCAGCAGCCCCACGCGGTTTGCAGATACGCAGTATTTT

abundance: -
j_gene: TRBJ2-3
v_gene: TRBV19
d_gene: -
CDR3aa: CASTSVGAGGWNTDTQYF
CDR3nt: TGTGCCAGTACGTCGGTGGGGGCTGGAGGTTGGAACACAGATACGCAGTATTTT

abundance: few
j_gene: TRBJ1-5
v_gene: TRBV10-3
d_gene: -
CDR3aa: CAISREGFNQPQHF
CDR3nt: TGTGCCATCAGCCGGGAGGGGTTCAATCAGCCCCAGCATTTT

abundance: few
j_gene: TRBJ1-2
v_gene: TRBV19
d_gene: TRBD1
CDR3aa: CASSIQGGFGYTF
CDR3nt: TGTGCCAGTAGTATCCAGGGGGGCTTTGGCTACACCTTC

abundance: -
j_gene: TRBJ2-7
v_gene: TRBV2
d_gene: -
CDR3aa: CASTEVSYEQYF
CDR3nt: TGTGCCAGCACGGAAGTGTCCTACGAGCAGTACTTC

abundance: -
j_gene: TRBJ2-2
v_gene: TRBV4-1
d_gene: -
CDR3aa: CASSQPLGFSGRDTGELFF
CDR3nt: TGCGCCAGCAGCCAACCCCTAGGGTTCTCGGGACGGGACACCGGGGAGCTGTTTTTT

abundance: -
j_gene: TRBJ1-1
v_gene: TRBV7-2
d_gene: TRBD1
CDR3aa: CASSLQGASAFF
CDR3nt: TGTGCCAGCAGCTTACAGGGGGCTTCAGCTTTCTTT

abundance: -
j_gene: TRBJ1-1
v_gene: TRBV6-5
d_gene: TRBD1
CDR3aa: CASSYSRDRVWTEAFF
CDR3nt: TGTGCCAGCAGTTACTCGAGGGACAGGGTGTGGACTGAAGCTTTCTTT

abundance: -
j_gene: TRBJ2-1
v_gene: TRBV4-3
d_gene: TRBD2
CDR3aa: CASSQDTLAGIDYNEQFF
CDR3nt: TGCGCCAGCAGCCAAGATACCCTAGCGGGCATCGACTACAATGAGCAGTTCTTC

abundance: once
j_gene: TRBJ2-7
v_gene: TRBV2
d_gene: -
CDR3aa: CASSFSYEQYF
CDR3nt: TGTGCCAGCAGTTTTTCTTACGAGCAGTACTTC

abundance: -
j_gene: TRBJ2-5
v_gene: TRBV29-1
d_gene: TRBD2
CDR3aa: CSVSLAGAETQYF
CDR3nt: TGCAGCGTTTCACTAGCGGGTGCGGAGACCCAGTACTTC

abundance: -
j_gene: TRBJ2-5
v_gene: TRBV7-8
d_gene: -
CDR3aa: CASSLTGFVETQYF
CDR3nt: TGTGCCAGCAGCTTAACAGGGTTTGTAGAGACCCAGTACTTC

abundance: once
j_gene: TRBJ2-3
v_gene: TRBV7-9
d_gene: -
CDR3aa: CASSPKLGGVDTQYF
CDR3nt: TGTGCCAGCAGTCCGAAATTGGGGGGAGTGGATACGCAGTATTTT

abundance: -
j_gene: TRBJ2-7
v_gene: TRBV7-2
d_gene: TRBD2
CDR3aa: CASSLVAGGEQYF
CDR3nt: TGTGCCAGCAGCTTAGTAGCGGGAGGCGAGCAGTACTTC

abundance: once
j_gene: TRBJ1-1
v_gene: TRBV5-4
d_gene: -
CDR3aa: CASSPRWDTEAFF
CDR3nt: TGTGCCAGCAGCCCCCGTTGGGACACTGAAGCTTTCTTT

abundance: -
j_gene: TRBJ2-1
v_gene: TRBV2
d_gene: TRBD2
CDR3aa: CASSEWDSASGTYSYNEQFF
CDR3nt: TGTGCCAGCAGTGAATGGGATTCGGCTAGCGGGACCTACTCCTACAATGAGCAGTTCTTC

abundance: -
j_gene: TRBJ2-1
v_gene: TRBV19
d_gene: -
CDR3aa: CASSIEAFPYNEQFF
CDR3nt: TGTGCCAGTAGTATAGAAGCGTTTCCCTACAATGAGCAGTTCTTC

abundance: -
j_gene: TRBJ2-7
v_gene: TRBV28
d_gene: TRBD2
CDR3aa: CASSLLVAGVDEQYF
CDR3nt: TGTGCCAGCAGTTTATTAGTAGCGGGAGTTGACGAGCAGTACTTC

abundance: -
j_gene: TRBJ2-5
v_gene: TRBV7-2
d_gene: -
CDR3aa: CASSFSTQETQYF
CDR3nt: TGTGCCAGCAGCTTTTCAACTCAAGAGACCCAGTACTTC

abundance: -
j_gene: TRBJ2-7
v_gene: TRBV15
d_gene: -
CDR3aa: CATSRDGGDQIYEQYF
CDR3nt: TGTGCCACCAGCAGAGATGGTGGGGACCAAATATACGAGCAGTACTTC

abundance: -
j_gene: TRBJ2-3
v_gene: TRBV7-8
d_gene: -
CDR3aa: CASSLERVSSTDTQYF
CDR3nt: TGTGCCAGCAGCTTAGAAAGGGTCAGTAGCACAGATACGCAGTATTTT

abundance: -
j_gene: TRBJ2-7
v_gene: TRBV5-6
d_gene: -
CDR3aa: CASSHTYEQYF
CDR3nt: TGTGCCAGCAGCCATACCTACGAGCAGTACTTC

abundance: once
j_gene: TRBJ1-1
v_gene: TRBV11-2
d_gene: -
CDR3aa: CASSLREVDEAFF
CDR3nt: TGTGCCAGCAGCTTAAGAGAGGTCGATGAAGCTTTCTTT

abundance: -
j_gene: TRBJ2-1
v_gene: TRBV9
d_gene: TRBD2
CDR3aa: CASSVAGGPNNEQFF
CDR3nt: TGTGCCAGCAGCGTAGCGGGAGGGCCGAACAATGAGCAGTTCTTC

abundance: -
j_gene: TRBJ1-3
v_gene: TRBV5-1
d_gene: TRBD1
CDR3aa: CASSLSRGIENTIYF
CDR3nt: TGCGCCAGCAGCCTCTCCAGGGGGATCGAAAACACCATATATTTT

abundance: -
j_gene: TRBJ2-5
v_gene: TRBV15
d_gene: -
CDR3aa: CATSRVPTSQETQYF
CDR3nt: TGTGCCACCAGCAGAGTACCGACAAGTCAAGAGACCCAGTACTTC

abundance: -
j_gene: TRBJ2-5
v_gene: TRBV11-3
d_gene: -
CDR3aa: CASSLGLGRTRDQETQYF
CDR3nt: TGTGCCAGCAGCTTAGGATTGGGTCGGACGCGAGACCAAGAGACCCAGTACTTC

abundance: -
j_gene: TRBJ2-7
v_gene: TRBV23-1
d_gene: -
CDR3aa: CASSHPREAYEQYF
CDR3nt: TGCGCCAGCAGTCATCCAAGGGAGGCCTACGAGCAGTACTTC

abundance: -
j_gene: TRBJ2-7
v_gene: TRBV29-1
d_gene: -
CDR3aa: CSVGQETAPYEQYF
CDR3nt: TGCAGCGTTGGACAGGAGACTGCACCTTACGAGCAGTACTTC

abundance: -
j_gene: TRBJ2-1
v_gene: TRBV9
d_gene: TRBD2
CDR3aa: CASSVGTSFYNEQFF
CDR3nt: TGTGCCAGCAGCGTAGGGACTAGTTTCTACAATGAGCAGTTCTTC

abundance: few
j_gene: TRBJ1-2
v_gene: TRBV5-4
d_gene: -
CDR3aa: CASSAGGGGNNYGYTF
CDR3nt: TGTGCCAGCAGCGCTGGGGGAGGGGGAAATAACTATGGCTACACCTTC

abundance: -
j_gene: TRBJ2-5
v_gene: TRBV11-2
d_gene: TRBD2
CDR3aa: CASSLTSGPQETQYF
CDR3nt: TGTGCCAGCAGTCTCACTAGCGGACCACAAGAGACCCAGTACTTC

abundance: -
j_gene: TRBJ2-7
v_gene: TRBV18
d_gene: TRBD1
CDR3aa: CASSLRTGFPYEQYF
CDR3nt: TGTGCCAGCTCACTGCGGACAGGTTTCCCCTACGAGCAGTACTTC

abundance: -
j_gene: TRBJ2-7
v_gene: TRBV20-1
d_gene: -
CDR3aa: CSARNPGGLYF
CDR3nt: TGCAGTGCTAGAAACCCCGGCGGGCTGTACTTC

abundance: -
j_gene: TRBJ1-2
v_gene: TRBV25-1
d_gene: -
CDR3aa: CASRPDFPTGYTF
CDR3nt: TGTGCCAGCCGTCCGGACTTTCCTACTGGCTACACCTTC

abundance: -
j_gene: TRBJ1-4
v_gene: TRBV7-8
d_gene: TRBD1
CDR3aa: CASSLYGDRNEKLFF
CDR3nt: TGTGCCAGCAGCCTATATGGGGACAGAAATGAAAAACTGTTTTTT

abundance: -
j_gene: TRBJ2-2
v_gene: TRBV7-2
d_gene: -
CDR3aa: CASSLGLQAGELFF
CDR3nt: TGTGCCAGCAGCTTAGGGCTCCAGGCCGGGGAGCTGTTTTTT

abundance: -
j_gene: TRBJ1-1
v_gene: TRBV5-4
d_gene: TRBD1
CDR3aa: CASSWDRGLGDAFF
CDR3nt: TGTGCCAGCAGCTGGGACAGGGGGCTAGGAGATGCTTTCTTT

abundance: -
j_gene: TRBJ2-3
v_gene: TRBV7-9
d_gene: -
CDR3aa: CASSLGVTGIRTDTQYF
CDR3nt: TGTGCCAGCAGCTTAGGTGTCACAGGGATACGCACAGATACGCAGTATTTT